Below are 14 T cell receptor beta chains sequenced from a single sample in a study of radiotherapy plus CTLA-4 blockade in lung cancer. Generated by immunoSEQ multiplex PCR, the TCRdb table keeps only in-frame clones and is missing some. The data hold around 78,000 clones, with about 78% observed a single time. The sample in question was peripheral blood, obtained from a patient treated with radiotherapy plus ipilimumab. Source of these receptors: a human donor with non-small cell lung cancer who had a partial response to radiotherapy plus ipilimumab. Some clones in this sample may be carry-over from other donors' samples.

The chain employs TRBV28 and TRBJ1-1; no firm D call. Trimming left V 1 base short and J 4 bases short, with 16 bases between. CDR1 and CDR2 from the germline V gene are MDHEN and SYDVKM. The CDR3 runs to 16 residues. The CDR3 region is CASSLSTAAAATEAFF. The CDR3 coding sequence is TGTGCCAGCAGTTTATCAACGGCGGCAGCGGCCACTGAAGCTTTCTTT.

The chain recombines TRBV19 with TRBJ1-5; D may be TRBD1 (6 bases). The CDR3 sequence is 15 residues long. Germline V gives CDR1 LNHDA, CDR2 SQIVND (reference sequence). Trimming left V 8 bases short and J 1 base short, with 15 bases between. In DNA, the CDR3 is TGTGCCAGTTCCGGGGGGGGGCGGAGCAATCAGCCCCAGCATTTT. Translating gives CASSGGGRSNQPQHF.

The sample holds many counts of this clone. The chain joins TRBV6-6 to TRBJ2-2; 8 bases map to TRBD1. This CDR3 has 15 residues. V gave up 2 bases and J gave up 5 bases; unmatched junction bases: 4. Germline CDR1 is MNHNY and CDR2 is SVGAGI (reference sequence). The CDR3 sequence is CASSYGWDRTGELFF. The CDR3, as DNA: TGTGCCAGCAGTTACGGGTGGGACAGGACCGGGGAGCTGTTTTTT.

The chain carries TRBV2 and TRBJ1-6; 7 nucleotides agree with TRBD1. Germline V lookup: CDR1 SNHLY, CDR2 FYNNEI. Trimming took 6 bases from V and 4 from J; bases not matched to a gene: 3. CDR3 size: 14 residues. This CDR3 is CASSKDRYNSPLHF. The CDR3 DNA reads TGTGCCAGCAGCAAGGACAGGTATAATTCACCCCTCCACTTT.

The chain couples TRBV6-5 to TRBJ1-1; the D is unclear. The CDR3 sequence is 13 residues long. Trimming stripped 6 bases from V and 4 bases from J, with 12 bases between. Germline CDR1 and CDR2: MNHEY and SVGAGI. The CDR3 DNA follows: TGTGCCAGCAGCCCGATGGGGAGCACTGAAGCTTTCTTT. As protein: CASSPMGSTEAFF.

The J gene is TRBJ2-2, the V gene TRBV7-9, with TRBD1 matching over 9 bases. Germline CDR1 is SEHNR and CDR2 is FQNEAQ (reference sequence). With V trimmed by 3 bases and J by 3 bases, 2 bases remained unmatched. The CDR3 spans 15 residues. This chain's CDR3 is CASSFGTGHTGELFF. CDR3 DNA: TGTGCCAGCAGCTTCGGGACAGGGCACACCGGGGAGCTGTTTTTT.

The V call is TRBV11-3, the J call TRBJ2-7; weak D call: TRBD1 (6 bases). Trimming removed 5 bases at V and 3 bases at J, with 11 bases between. The CDR3 loop spans 13 amino acids. Per the germline V gene, CDR1 is SGHNT and CDR2 is YENEEA. CDR3 region: CASSVTGNYEQYF. The CDR3 bases are TGTGCCAGCAGCGTCACAGGGAACTACGAGCAGTACTTC.

The rearrangement links TRBV19 to TRBJ1-1, with D unresolved. Germline values: CDR1 LNHDA, CDR2 SQIVND (reference sequence). The germline V and J ends were trimmed by 0 bases and 1 base, with 15 bases remaining between them. The CDR3 runs to 17 residues. DNA for the CDR3: TGTGCCAGTAGTATAGAAGAGGGCAGACCCCAGAACACTGAAGCTTTCTTT. Its translation: CASSIEEGRPQNTEAFF.

This chain uses TRBV6-6 with TRBJ1-2; tentative D call: TRBD1 (6 bases). Germline CDR1 MNHNY, CDR2 SVGAGI (reference sequence). Trimming removed 5 bases at V and 8 bases at J, with 18 bases between. This CDR3 has 14 amino acids. CDR3 loop: CASSDYRTARGYTF. The CDR3 DNA follows: TGTGCCAGCAGTGACTACCGGACAGCCCGCGGCTACACCTTC.

This CDR3 is CASSESGRAGEKLFF. The CDR3 coding sequence is TGCGCCAGCAGTGAGTCCGGTCGCGCGGGAGAAAAACTGTTTTTT. The gene calls are TRBV10-1 and TRBJ1-4; D is unclear. Per germline, CDR1 WNHNN and CDR2 SYGVQD (reference sequence). V lost 0 bases and J lost 8, with 13 bases in between. The CDR3 extends over 15 amino acids.

This rearrangement joins TRBV6-1 to TRBJ2-1, with unresolved D. V was clipped by 8 bases and J by 5 bases, with 13 bases between them. The CDR3 is made up of 13 amino acids. The germline V gene has CDR1 MNHNS and CDR2 SASEGT. CDR3: CASSQSVNNEQFF. CDR3 bases: TGTGCCAGCTCCCAGAGCGTCAACAATGAGCAGTTCTTC.

V gene TRBV7-3 combines with J gene TRBJ2-2, with D perhaps matching TRBD1 (6 bases). The V gene lost 2 bases and the J gene lost 8 bases, with 24 bases spanning the gap. The CDR3 contains 18 residues. Germline CDR1 and CDR2: SGHTA and FQGTGA. The CDR3 sequence: CASSLFGIAGEFGGELFF. The CDR3 DNA reads as TGTGCCAGCAGCTTATTTGGGATAGCAGGGGAGTTTGGAGGGGAGCTGTTTTTT.

The J gene is TRBJ2-5, the V gene TRBV5-8; 13 bases align to TRBD2. V dropped 4 bases and J dropped 2; count of bases not matched to a gene: 11. The CDR3 loop spans 18 amino acids. Germline assignment: CDR1 SGHTS and CDR2 YDEGEE. The CDR3 DNA reads TGTGCCAGCAGCCGAGGGACTAGCGGGGACATCACACAAGAGACCCAGTACTTC. It specifies CASSRGTSGDITQETQYF.

CDR3: CATSRGVPDRGYPNEQFF. CDR3 nucleotide sequence: TGTGCCACCAGCAGAGGGGTCCCGGACAGAGGCTACCCAAATGAGCAGTTCTTC. The V call is TRBV15, the J call TRBJ2-1; D might be TRBD1 (6 bases). This CDR3 region has 18 residues. Germline V CDR1 and CDR2: LNHNV, YYDKDF (reference sequence). V lost 1 base and J 7 bases, leaving 23 bases between the germline ends.